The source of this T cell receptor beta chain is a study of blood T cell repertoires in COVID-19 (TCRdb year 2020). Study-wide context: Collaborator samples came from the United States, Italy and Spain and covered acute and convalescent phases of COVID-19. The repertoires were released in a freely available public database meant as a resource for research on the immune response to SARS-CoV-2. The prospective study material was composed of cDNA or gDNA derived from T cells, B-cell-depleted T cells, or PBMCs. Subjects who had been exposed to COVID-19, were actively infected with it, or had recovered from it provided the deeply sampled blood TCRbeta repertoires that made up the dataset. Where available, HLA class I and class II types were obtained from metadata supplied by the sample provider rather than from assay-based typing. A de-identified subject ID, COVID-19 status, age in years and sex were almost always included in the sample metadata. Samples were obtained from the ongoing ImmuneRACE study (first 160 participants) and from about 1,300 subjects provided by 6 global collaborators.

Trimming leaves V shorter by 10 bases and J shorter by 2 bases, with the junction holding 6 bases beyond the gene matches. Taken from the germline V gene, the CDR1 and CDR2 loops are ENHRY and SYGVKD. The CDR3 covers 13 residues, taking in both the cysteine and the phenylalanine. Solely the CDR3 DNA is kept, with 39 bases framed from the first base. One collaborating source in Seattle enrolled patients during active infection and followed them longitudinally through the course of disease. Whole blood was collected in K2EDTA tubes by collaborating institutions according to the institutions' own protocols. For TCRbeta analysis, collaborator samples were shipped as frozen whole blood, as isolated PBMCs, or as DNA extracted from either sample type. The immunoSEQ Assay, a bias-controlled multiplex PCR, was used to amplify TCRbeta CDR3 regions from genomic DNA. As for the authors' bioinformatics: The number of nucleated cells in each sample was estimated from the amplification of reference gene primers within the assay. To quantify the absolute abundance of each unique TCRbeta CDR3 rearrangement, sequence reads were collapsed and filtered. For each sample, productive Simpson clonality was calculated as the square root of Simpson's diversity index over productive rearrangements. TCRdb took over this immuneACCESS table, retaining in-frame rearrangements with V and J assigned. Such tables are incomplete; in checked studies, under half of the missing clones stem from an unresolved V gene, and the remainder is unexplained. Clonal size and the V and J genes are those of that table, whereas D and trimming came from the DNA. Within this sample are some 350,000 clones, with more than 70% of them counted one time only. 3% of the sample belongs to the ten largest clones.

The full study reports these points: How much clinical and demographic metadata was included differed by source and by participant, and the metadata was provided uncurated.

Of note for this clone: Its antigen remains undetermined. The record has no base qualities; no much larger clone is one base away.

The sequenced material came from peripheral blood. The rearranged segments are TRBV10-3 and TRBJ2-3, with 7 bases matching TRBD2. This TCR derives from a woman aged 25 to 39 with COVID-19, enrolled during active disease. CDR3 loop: CATLAGYTDTQYF. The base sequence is TGTGCCACCTTAGCGGGTTACACAGATACGCAGTATTTT.